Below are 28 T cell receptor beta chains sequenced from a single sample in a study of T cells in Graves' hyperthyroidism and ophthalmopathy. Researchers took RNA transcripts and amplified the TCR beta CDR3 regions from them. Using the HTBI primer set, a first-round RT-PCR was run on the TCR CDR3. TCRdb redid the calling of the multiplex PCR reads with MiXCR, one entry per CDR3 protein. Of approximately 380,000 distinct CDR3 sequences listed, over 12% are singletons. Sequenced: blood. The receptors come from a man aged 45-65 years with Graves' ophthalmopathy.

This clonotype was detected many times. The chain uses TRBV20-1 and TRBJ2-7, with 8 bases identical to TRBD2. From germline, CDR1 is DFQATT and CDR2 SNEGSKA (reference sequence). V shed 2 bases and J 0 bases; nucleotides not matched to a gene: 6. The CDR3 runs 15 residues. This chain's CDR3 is CSARPLAGHSYEQYF. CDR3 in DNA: TGCAGTGCTAGACCCCTAGCGGGCCACTCCTACGAGCAGTACTTC.

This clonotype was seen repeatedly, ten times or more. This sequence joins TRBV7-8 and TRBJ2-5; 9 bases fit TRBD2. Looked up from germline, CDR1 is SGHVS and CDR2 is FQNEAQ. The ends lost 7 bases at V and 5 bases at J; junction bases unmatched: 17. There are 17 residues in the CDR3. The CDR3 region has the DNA TGTGCCAGCATTAGGTCATTCGGACTAGCGATAGCCGAGACCCAGTACTTC. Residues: CASIRSFGLAIAETQYF.

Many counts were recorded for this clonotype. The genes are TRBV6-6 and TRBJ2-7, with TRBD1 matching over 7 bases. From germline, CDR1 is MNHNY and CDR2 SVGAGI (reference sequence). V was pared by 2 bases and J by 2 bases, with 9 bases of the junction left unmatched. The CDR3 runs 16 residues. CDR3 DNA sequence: TGTGCCAGCAGTTACCCCCGTGGACAGGAAGCCTACGAGCAGTACTTC. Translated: CASSYPRGQEAYEQYF.

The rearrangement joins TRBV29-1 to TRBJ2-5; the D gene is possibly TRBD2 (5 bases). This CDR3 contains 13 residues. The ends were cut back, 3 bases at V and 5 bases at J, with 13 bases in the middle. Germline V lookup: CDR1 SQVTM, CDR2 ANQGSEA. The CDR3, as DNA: TGCAGCGTTGAGAGGGCCGGTCGGGAGACCCAGTACTTC. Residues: CSVERAGRETQYF.

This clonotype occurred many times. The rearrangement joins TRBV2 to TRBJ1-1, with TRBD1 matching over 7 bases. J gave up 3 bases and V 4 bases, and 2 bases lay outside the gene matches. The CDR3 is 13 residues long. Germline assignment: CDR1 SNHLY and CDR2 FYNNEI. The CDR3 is CASSGDSDTEAFF. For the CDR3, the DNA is TGTGCCAGCAGTGGGGACAGCGACACTGAAGCTTTCTTT. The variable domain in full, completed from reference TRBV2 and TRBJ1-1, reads EPEVTQTPSHQVTQMGQEVILRCVPISNHLYFYWYRQILGQKVEFLVSFYNNEISEKSEIFDDQFSVERPDGSNFTLKIRSTKLEDSAMYFCASSGDSDTEAFFGQGTRLTVV.

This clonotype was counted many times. CDR3 coding DNA: TGCAGTGCCCCCCCGGGGGACTATGCTAATGAGCAGTTCTTC. It yields the protein CSAPPGDYANEQFF. V and J are TRBV20-1 and TRBJ2-1; 7 nucleotides agree with TRBD2. The CDR3 is made up of 14 amino acids. Trimming took 6 bases from V and 7 from J; bases not matched to a gene: 12. CDR1 and CDR2 from the germline V gene are DFQATT and SNEGSKA (reference sequence).

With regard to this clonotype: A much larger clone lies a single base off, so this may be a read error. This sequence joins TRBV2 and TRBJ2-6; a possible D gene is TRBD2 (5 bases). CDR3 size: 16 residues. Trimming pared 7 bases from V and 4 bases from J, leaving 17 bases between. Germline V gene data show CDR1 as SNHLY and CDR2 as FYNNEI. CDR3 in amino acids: CASKHSGDPGANVLTF. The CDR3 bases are TGTGCCAGCAAACACAGCGGAGATCCCGGGGCCAACGTCCTGACTTTC.

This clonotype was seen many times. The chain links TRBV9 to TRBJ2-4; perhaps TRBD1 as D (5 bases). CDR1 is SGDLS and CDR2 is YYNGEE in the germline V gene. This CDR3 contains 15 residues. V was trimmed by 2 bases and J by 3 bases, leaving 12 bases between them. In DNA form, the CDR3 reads TGTGCCAGCAGCGTTGAAGGGCAGGGCAAAAACATTCAGTACTTC. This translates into CASSVEGQGKNIQYF.

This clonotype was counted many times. This chain's CDR3 is CSARDGRGVSSYNEQFF. As DNA, the CDR3 is TGCAGTGCTAGAGATGGAAGGGGGGTTAGCTCCTACAATGAGCAGTTCTTC. J is TRBJ2-1 and V is TRBV20-1; D possibly uses TRBD1 or TRBD2 (6 bases each). The CDR3 runs to 17 residues. Germline loops: CDR1 DFQATT, CDR2 SNEGSKA (reference sequence). V shed 0 bases and J shed 0 bases, with 15 bases lying between them.

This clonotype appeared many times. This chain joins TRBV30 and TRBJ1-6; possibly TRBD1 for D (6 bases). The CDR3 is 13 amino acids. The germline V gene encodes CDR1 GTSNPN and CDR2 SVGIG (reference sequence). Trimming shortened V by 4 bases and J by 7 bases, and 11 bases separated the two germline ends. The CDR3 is CAWTGQNNSPLHF. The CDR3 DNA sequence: TGTGCCTGGACTGGACAGAACAATTCACCCCTCCACTTT.

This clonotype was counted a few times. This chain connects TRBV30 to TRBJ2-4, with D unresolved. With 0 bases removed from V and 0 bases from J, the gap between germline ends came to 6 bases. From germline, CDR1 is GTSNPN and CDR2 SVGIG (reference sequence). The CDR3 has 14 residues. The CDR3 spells CAWSVSVAKNIQYF. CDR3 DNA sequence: TGTGCCTGGAGTGTATCTGTAGCCAAAAACATTCAGTACTTC.

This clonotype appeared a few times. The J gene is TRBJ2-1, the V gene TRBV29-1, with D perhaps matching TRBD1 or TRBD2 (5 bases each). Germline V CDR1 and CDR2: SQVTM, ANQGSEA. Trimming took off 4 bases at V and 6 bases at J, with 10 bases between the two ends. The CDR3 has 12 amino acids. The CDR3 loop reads CSVAVGVNEQFF. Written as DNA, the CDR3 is TGCAGCGTTGCGGTGGGGGTCAATGAGCAGTTCTTC.

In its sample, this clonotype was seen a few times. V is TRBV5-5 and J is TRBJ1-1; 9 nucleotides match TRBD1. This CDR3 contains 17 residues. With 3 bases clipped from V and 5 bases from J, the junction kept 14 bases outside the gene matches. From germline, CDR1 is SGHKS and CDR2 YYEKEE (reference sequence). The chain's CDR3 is CASSSYGDRVSRTEAFF. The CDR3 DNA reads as TGTGCCAGCAGCTCGTATGGGGACAGGGTCTCTCGAACTGAAGCTTTCTTT.

DNA of the CDR3: TGTGCCAGTAGTATAGATCATAGCGAGAGCACAGATACGCAGTATTTT. Its translation: CASSIDHSESTDTQYF. The V call is TRBV19, the J call TRBJ2-3; D is perhaps TRBD2 (5 bases). This CDR3 region has 16 residues. Germline values: CDR1 LNHDA, CDR2 SQIVND (reference sequence). The V end lost 0 bases, the J end lost 0 bases, and 10 bases lay between the germline ends.

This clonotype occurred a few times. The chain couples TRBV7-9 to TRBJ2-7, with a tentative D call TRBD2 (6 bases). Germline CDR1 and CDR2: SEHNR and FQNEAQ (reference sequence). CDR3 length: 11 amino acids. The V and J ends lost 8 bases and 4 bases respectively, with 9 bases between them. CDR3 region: CASLGGYEQYF. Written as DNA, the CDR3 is TGTGCCAGCCTCGGAGGGTACGAGCAGTACTTC.

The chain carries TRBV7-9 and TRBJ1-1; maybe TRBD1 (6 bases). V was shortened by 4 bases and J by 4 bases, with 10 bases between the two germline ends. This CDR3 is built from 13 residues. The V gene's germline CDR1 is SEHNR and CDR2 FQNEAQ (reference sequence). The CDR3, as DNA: TGTGCCAGCAGCTCCGAAGGGGGCACTGAAGCTTTCTTT. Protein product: CASSSEGGTEAFF.

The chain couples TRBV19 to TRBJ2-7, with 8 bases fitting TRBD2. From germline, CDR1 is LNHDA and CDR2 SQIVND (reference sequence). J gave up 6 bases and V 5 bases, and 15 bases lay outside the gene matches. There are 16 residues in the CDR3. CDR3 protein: CASSLFSSAGAPEQYF. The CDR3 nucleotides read TGTGCCAGTAGTCTATTCTCTTCAGCGGGAGCTCCCGAGCAGTACTTC.

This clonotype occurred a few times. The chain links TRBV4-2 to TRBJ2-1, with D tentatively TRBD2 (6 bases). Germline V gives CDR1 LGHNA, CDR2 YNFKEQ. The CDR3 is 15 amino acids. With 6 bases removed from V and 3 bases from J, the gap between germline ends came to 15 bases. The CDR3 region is CASRRSLADYNEQFF. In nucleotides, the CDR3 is TGTGCCAGCAGACGAAGTTTAGCGGACTACAATGAGCAGTTCTTC.

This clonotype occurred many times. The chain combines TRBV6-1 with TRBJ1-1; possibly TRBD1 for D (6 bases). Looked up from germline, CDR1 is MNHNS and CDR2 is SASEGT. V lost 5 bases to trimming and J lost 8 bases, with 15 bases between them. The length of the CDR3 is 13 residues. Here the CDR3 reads CASSYRTALEAFF. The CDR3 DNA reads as TGTGCCAGCAGTTACCGGACAGCGCTCGAAGCTTTCTTT.

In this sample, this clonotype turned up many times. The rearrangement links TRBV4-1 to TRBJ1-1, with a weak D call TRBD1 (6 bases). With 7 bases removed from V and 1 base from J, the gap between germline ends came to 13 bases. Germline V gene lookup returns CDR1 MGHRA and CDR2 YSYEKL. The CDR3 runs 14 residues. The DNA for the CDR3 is TGCGCCAGCACGAGGAGACAGGAGAACACTGAAGCTTTCTTT. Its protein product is CASTRRQENTEAFF.

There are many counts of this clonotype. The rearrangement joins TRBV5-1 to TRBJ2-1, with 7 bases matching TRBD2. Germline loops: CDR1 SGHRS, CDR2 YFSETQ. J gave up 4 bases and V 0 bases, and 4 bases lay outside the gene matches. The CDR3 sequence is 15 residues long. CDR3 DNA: TGCGCCAGCAGCTTGGCCTCTAGCGGTTACAATGAGCAGTTCTTC. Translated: CASSLASSGYNEQFF.

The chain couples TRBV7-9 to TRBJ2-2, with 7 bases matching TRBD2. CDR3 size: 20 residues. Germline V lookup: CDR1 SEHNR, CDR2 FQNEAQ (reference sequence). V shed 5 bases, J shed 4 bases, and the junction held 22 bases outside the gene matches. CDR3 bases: TGTGCCAGCAGCCTCCGGAGTCCCCCCAGAACGGGAGGTGTCACCGGGGAGCTGTTTTTT. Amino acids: CASSLRSPPRTGGVTGELFF.

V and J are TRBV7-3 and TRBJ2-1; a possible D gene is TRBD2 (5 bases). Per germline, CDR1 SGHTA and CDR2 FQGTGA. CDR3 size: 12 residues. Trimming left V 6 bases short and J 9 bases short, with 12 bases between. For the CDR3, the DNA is TGTGCCAGCAGTCCAGTCCGGGGTGAGCAGTTCTTC. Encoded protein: CASSPVRGEQFF.

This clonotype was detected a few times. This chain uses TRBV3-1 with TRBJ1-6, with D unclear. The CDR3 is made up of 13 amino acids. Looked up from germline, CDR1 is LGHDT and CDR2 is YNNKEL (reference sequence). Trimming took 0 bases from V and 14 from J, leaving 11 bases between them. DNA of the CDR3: TGTGCCAGCAGCCAAGATTCCGGGCCCACCCTCCACTTT. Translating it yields CASSQDSGPTLHF.

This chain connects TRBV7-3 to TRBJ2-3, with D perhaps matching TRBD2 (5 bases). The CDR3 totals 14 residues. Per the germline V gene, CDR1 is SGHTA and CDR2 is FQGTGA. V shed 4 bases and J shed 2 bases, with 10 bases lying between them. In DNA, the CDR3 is TGTGCCAGCAGCTGGGCTGGACTCACAGATACGCAGTATTTT. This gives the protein CASSWAGLTDTQYF.

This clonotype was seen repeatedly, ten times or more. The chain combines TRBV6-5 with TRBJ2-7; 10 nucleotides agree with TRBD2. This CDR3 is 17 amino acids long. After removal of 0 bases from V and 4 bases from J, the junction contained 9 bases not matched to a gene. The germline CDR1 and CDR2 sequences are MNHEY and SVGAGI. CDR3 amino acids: CASSYSIRTSGRYEQYF. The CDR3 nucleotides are TGTGCCAGCAGTTACTCGATCCGGACTAGCGGCCGTTACGAGCAGTACTTC.

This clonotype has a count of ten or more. DNA for the CDR3: TGTGCCAGCAGTTGGGGGACTAGGAGAGAGACCCAGTACTTC. Its protein product is CASSWGTRRETQYF. The genes are TRBV12-3 or TRBV12-4 and TRBJ2-5; 8 positions match TRBD2. Trimming removed 4 bases from V and 4 bases from J; junction bases left unmatched: 5. This CDR3 comprises 14 residues.

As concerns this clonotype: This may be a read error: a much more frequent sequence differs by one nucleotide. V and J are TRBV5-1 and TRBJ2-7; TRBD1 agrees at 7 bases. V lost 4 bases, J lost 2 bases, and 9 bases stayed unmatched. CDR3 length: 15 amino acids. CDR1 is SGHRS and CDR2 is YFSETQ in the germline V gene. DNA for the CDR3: TGCGCCAGCAGCCTCAGACAGGGACGAGCCTACGAGCAGTACTTC. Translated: CASSLRQGRAYEQYF.